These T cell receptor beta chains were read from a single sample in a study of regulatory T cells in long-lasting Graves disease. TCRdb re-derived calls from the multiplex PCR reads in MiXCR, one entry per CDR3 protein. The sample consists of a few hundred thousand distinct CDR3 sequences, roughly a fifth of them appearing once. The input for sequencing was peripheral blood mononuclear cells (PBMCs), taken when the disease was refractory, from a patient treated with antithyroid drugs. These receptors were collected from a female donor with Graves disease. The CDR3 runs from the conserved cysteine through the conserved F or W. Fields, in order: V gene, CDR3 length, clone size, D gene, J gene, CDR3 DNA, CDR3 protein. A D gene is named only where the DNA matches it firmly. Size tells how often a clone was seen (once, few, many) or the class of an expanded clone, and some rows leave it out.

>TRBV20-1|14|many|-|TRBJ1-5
TGCAGTGCTAGTATGTCGGGAAGCAATCAGCCCCAGCATTTT
CSASMSGSNQPQHF
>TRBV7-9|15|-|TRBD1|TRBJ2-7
TGTGCCAGCAGCGAATCCTCGGACAGGGCCTACGAGCAGTACTTC
CASSESSDRAYEQYF
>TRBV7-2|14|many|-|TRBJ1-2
TGTGCCAGCAGCTTAGAGTCAGGGCCGAGCGGCTACACCTTC
CASSLESGPSGYTF
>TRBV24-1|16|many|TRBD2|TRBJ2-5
TGTGCCACCAGTGATCCGGGACTAGCGGGAGGAGAGACCCAGTACTTC
CATSDPGLAGGETQYF
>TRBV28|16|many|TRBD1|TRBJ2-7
TGTGCCAGCAGCTTGACCGACAGGGTTAGTCCCTACGAGCAGTACTTC
CASSLTDRVSPYEQYF
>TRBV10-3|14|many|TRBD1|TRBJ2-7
TGTGCCATCAGCTACGACAGGGTTGGCTACGAGCAGTACTTC
CAISYDRVGYEQYF
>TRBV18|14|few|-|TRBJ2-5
TGTGCCAGCTCCCAGGGAGAACGATGGCAGACCCAGTACTTC
CASSQGERWQTQYF
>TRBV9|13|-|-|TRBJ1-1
TGTGCCAGCAGCGTACTAACGAACACTGAAGCTTTCTTT
CASSVLTNTEAFF
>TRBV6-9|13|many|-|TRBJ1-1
TGTGCCAGCAGTTACGTCGCGAACACTGAAGCTTTCTTT
CASSYVANTEAFF
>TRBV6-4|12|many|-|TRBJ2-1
TGTGCCAGCAGTGACTATGGAGGAGAGCAGTTCTTC
CASSDYGGEQFF
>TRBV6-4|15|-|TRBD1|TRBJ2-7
TGTGCCAGCAGTTACTCCGCCGGGACAGGCTACGAGCAGTACTTC
CASSYSAGTGYEQYF
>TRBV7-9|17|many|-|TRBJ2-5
TGTGCCAGCAGTTGGGGGAAGCAGGGTACTCCTCAAGAGACCCAGTACTTC
CASSWGKQGTPQETQYF
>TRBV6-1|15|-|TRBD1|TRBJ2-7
TGTGCCAGCAGCACCATTCAGGGGGCGCGGTACGAGCAGTACTTC
CASSTIQGARYEQYF